This TCR beta chain was documented in a study of breast tumors, draining lymph nodes, adjacent tissues. General study findings and limits: Compared with lymph nodes, tumors were less diverse; compared with nontumor tissue, more. Data fit most tumor T cells coming from lymph node, expanding in tumor.

Germline V gives CDR1 DFQATT, CDR2 SNEGSKA (reference sequence). The CDR3 totals 13 residues. Regarding this clonotype: Its antigen is currently unknown. A junction boundary mismatches the germline segment, possibly from a read error.

Samples came from axillary lymph nodes draining the breast cancer. From the multiplex PCR reads, TCRdb called clonotypes with MiXCR, one entry per CDR3 protein. The data show roughly 100,000 distinct CDR3 sequences, with approximately 28% seen just once and approximately 5.2% held by the top ten. The clonotype comes from a female donor with breast cancer. Some clones in this sample may be carry-over from other donors' samples. Sequences were obtained from axillary lymph node tissue. The chain is built from TRBV20-1 and TRBJ2-2; no firm D call. This CDR3 reads CSASLHPTEELFF. DNA for the CDR3: TGCAGTGCTAGTCTCCACCCCACCGAGGAGCTGTTTTTT.